These T cell receptor beta chains were read from a single sample in a study of blood T cell repertoires in COVID-19. Clones were read by immunoSEQ multiplex PCR, and TCRdb kept only the in-frame ones, dropping some. The data hold about 160,000 clones, with around 84% observed a single time. Sequenced material: peripheral blood. The receptors originated from a human donor with acute or convalescent COVID-19. The donor label of this sample is uncertain. Both conserved end residues are trimmed from each CDR3. The order of the fields is J gene, clone size, V gene, CDR3 protein. Some rows mark clone size as missing; the rest say once, few, many or name a class of expanded clone.

j_call: TRBJ1-3
clone_size: -
v_call: TRBV9
cdr3_aa: ASSSDRASGNTIY

j_call: TRBJ1-4
clone_size: -
v_call: TRBV2
cdr3_aa: ASSAWGRTEKLF

j_call: TRBJ2-3
clone_size: once
v_call: TRBV5-1
cdr3_aa: ASTLALSPDTQY

j_call: TRBJ1-1
clone_size: -
v_call: TRBV5-1
cdr3_aa: ASSRTGNQMNTEAF

j_call: TRBJ2-1
clone_size: few
v_call: TRBV5-1
cdr3_aa: ASGAGSGRHNEQF

j_call: TRBJ1-3
clone_size: -
v_call: TRBV5-1
cdr3_aa: ASSPRQGVSGNTIY

j_call: TRBJ1-5
clone_size: -
v_call: TRBV6-6
cdr3_aa: ASSRAQGTGGSQPQH

j_call: TRBJ1-5
clone_size: -
v_call: TRBV12-3/TRBV12-4
cdr3_aa: ASSLRRDQPQH

j_call: TRBJ2-2
clone_size: -
v_call: TRBV7-9
cdr3_aa: ASTQGAQNTGELF

j_call: TRBJ1-4
clone_size: -
v_call: TRBV28
cdr3_aa: ASSTGGNEKLF

j_call: TRBJ1-2
clone_size: -
v_call: TRBV11-2
cdr3_aa: ASRVGDRGTNYGYT

j_call: TRBJ2-1
clone_size: -
v_call: TRBV6-5
cdr3_aa: ASLKQIHNNEQF

j_call: TRBJ2-3
clone_size: -
v_call: TRBV14
cdr3_aa: ASSQSIGLAGSTDTQY

j_call: TRBJ1-6
clone_size: -
v_call: TRBV19
cdr3_aa: ASNKGVRNSPLH

j_call: TRBJ2-3
clone_size: -
v_call: TRBV11-2
cdr3_aa: ASSSRERGGRYTQY

j_call: TRBJ2-2
clone_size: once
v_call: TRBV18
cdr3_aa: ASSPPTGGDNTGELF

j_call: TRBJ2-2
clone_size: -
v_call: TRBV7-9
cdr3_aa: ASSRDSPTGELF